This T cell receptor (beta chain) was sequenced in a study of PD-1 blockade in classical Hodgkin lymphoma. Study findings and constraints: Exclusion removed patients who began nivolumab under 1 year after ASCT. By C4D1 there was a significant rise in CD4+ TCR diversity but not in CD8+ TCR diversity. Whoever responded completely had baseline diversity much like that seen in newly diagnosed patients.

All trial patients relapsed after autologous stem cell transplantation. The CDR3 is made up of 16 amino acids. Germline V gene lookup returns CDR1 LGHNA and CDR2 YNFKEQ. Turning to this clone: The antigen is undetermined. A read error may account for a junction end that differs from germline.

TCRdb's table, derived via immunoSEQ multiplex PCR, lists solely in-frame clones and lacks some. Of over 25,000 clones in the sample, about two thirds were seen once. V usage is TRBV4-2 and J usage is TRBJ2-7; TRBD2 aligns across 10 bases. The specimen comprised peripheral blood mononuclear cells (PBMCs), sampled before the second cycle of nivolumab. This clonotype originated in a human donor with classical Hodgkin lymphoma. CDR3 in amino acids: CASSQAGGPLSSEQYF. CDR3 sequence (DNA): TGTGCCAGCAGTCAAGCGGGGGGGCCGCTTTCTTCCGAGCAGTACTTC.